Sequencing of this TCR beta chain was carried out in a study of T cells in Graves' hyperthyroidism and ophthalmopathy. The source material, RNA transcripts, was used to amplify TCR beta CDR3 regions. A first-round RT-PCR of the TCR CDR3 used the HTBI primer set. MiXCR, run by TCRdb on the multiplex PCR reads, gives a single entry per CDR3 protein. The data contain hundreds of thousands of distinct CDR3 sequences, 11% to 15% of them singletons. The trim removed 1 base at V and 6 bases at J, leaving 10 bases unmatched. Germline CDR1 is SGHVS and CDR2 is FQNEAQ. This CDR3 has 17 residues. The sample consisted of blood. The chain recombines TRBV7-8 with TRBJ2-2, with TRBD2 matching over 8 bases. The receptor comes from a woman younger than 35 with Graves' hyperthyroidism. The CDR3 reads CASSLDQSGSGSGELFF. As DNA, the CDR3 is TGTGCCAGCAGCTTAGATCAGAGCGGGAGCGGTTCCGGGGAGCTGTTTTTT.